This entry describes one TCR beta chain. What it binds is unknown. The PCR used 60 Vbeta and 13 Jbeta primers. Clones were sequenced by immunoSEQ multiplex PCR, and TCRdb holds only the in-frame ones, with some missing. The table lists 120,000 or so clones, roughly 80% of them singletons. The V and J ends lost 6 bases and 8 bases respectively, with 19 bases between them. The germline V gene has CDR1 MDHEN and CDR2 SYDVKM. CDR3 size: 14 residues. The sample is drawn from a study of cytomegalovirus exposure and HLA in healthy donors. Overall study context: Some 80 million unique TCR sequences came from HLA-typed donors in an early release. Most genotyped donors, around four fifths of 398, had Caucasian-associated genetic ancestry. Study outcomes and limitations: It was reportedly the case that the classifier diagnosed cytomegalovirus status with high specificity and sensitivity. The listing of about 150 TCR beta chains classed them as cytomegalovirus-associated.

The sequence derives from a man aged 25-40 years in good health and CMV-seronegative. The chain has TRBV28 and TRBJ1-2, with D perhaps TRBD1 (5 bases). Sample: PBMCs. CDR3 loop: CASRRGREGRGYTF. The CDR3 DNA reads TGTGCCAGCAGGCGGGGCAGGGAGGGTCGGGGCTACACCTTC.